The entry below gives a single T cell receptor beta chain sequence along with its context. Its antigen remains unidentified. Qualities for individual bases were not recorded, and no much larger clone is one base off. The roughly 42 donors, aged about 6 to 100 years, were systemically healthy Caucasian individuals from Russia. Each donor gave ten milliliters of peripheral blood, drawn into EDTA-treated Vacutainer tubes. Ficoll-Paque density-gradient centrifugation was used to isolate PBMCs, with at least 6.5 million per sample. Total RNA, at least 5 micrograms per sample, was extracted from PBMCs with Trizol reagent. For every donor, an aliquot of PBMCs went through flow cytometry to measure the percentages of naive CD45RAhigh/CD27high T cells. The data stem from a study of blood T cells in healthy people across ages (dated by TCRdb to between 2014 and 2017). With respect to the entire study: Template switching captured roughly one uniquely barcoded TCR beta cDNA molecule per two T cells in model experiments. For two donors (one aged 18 to 29 and one aged 80 or older), the study analyzed two additional independent replicas of 1 million unique cDNA reads from the same blood draw. To avoid experimental bias, donors of different ages were distributed randomly across sequencing lanes. Four age groups were formed from the donors: young (average approximately 15 years), middle-aged (approximately 39), aged (about 62) and long-lived (roughly 81). To track age-related changes in TCR beta repertoire diversity, the study relied on deep sequencing normalized with unique cDNA molecular identifiers. What the research found in general, with its limitations: The CMV infection status of donors was not known, potentially confounding age-related changes in expanded clonotypes. As age increased, observed TCR beta diversity per million T cells dropped in a roughly linear way, and a significant reduction was already evident by age 40. Estimates of total diversity from one million sequenced T cells were regarded as lower bounds and underestimates. The long-lived group showed more naive CD4+ T cells, fewer expanded clones and increased TCR diversity than the aged group, suggesting age selection. Since profiling was done on bulk unsorted PBMCs, naive and antigen-experienced compartments could not be conclusively compared. The percentage of naive T cells measured by flow cytometry correlated strongly with observed TCR beta diversity.

The V end gives up 1 base and the J end 4 bases, leaving 7 bases in the junction not matched to a gene. The CDR3, cysteine through phenylalanine, is 16 amino acids long. This entry keeps only the CDR3 DNA: 48 bases, framed from base 1. CDR1 SGHVS and CDR2 FNYEAQ are derived from the germline V gene. The method was 5' RACE. TCRdb names Illumina HiSeq 2500 as the instrument used. A second PCR of about 7 to 12 cycles was performed with a sample-barcoded 5' primer and a J-beta primer mix. Each TCR beta cDNA molecule received a unique molecular identifier from a template-switch 5' adaptor carrying 12 random nucleotides. At least 2.5 million CDR3-containing paired-end reads were obtained from each sample. First-strand cDNA synthesis was performed from all RNA using the Mint cDNA synthesis kit, with priming by a TRBC-specific oligonucleotide. After uracil-DNA glycosylase treatment, a first 18-cycle PCR used universal primers M1SS and BC2_uni_R on all cDNA. The paper's processing steps were these. For normalization, 1 million high-quality reads were randomly selected from each sample, with every read carrying a distinct molecular identifier. Reads with shared molecular identifiers were discarded instead of being binned into consensus sequences. CDR3 identification, clonotype clustering and error correction used MiTCR with a Q25 quality threshold and the strictest error-elimination algorithm. A nonparametric unseen species model with Euler transformation was used to estimate lower-bound total TCR beta diversity. TCRdb reprocessing: public reads trimmed at Q25 with fastp, clones called with MiXCR, in-frame beta chains kept. CDR3 protein sequences are deduplicated, and each keeps its most common genes and DNA. None of the V and J calls come from the authors' own analysis; TCRdb made them. The sample includes hundreds of thousands of distinct CDR3 sequences, with around 42% observed a single time. Roughly 19% of the sample comes from the top ten.

Input material: blood. The TCR comes from a man aged 60-69 years in good health. The rearranged segments are TRBV7-6 and TRBJ2-1; the junction holds 7 bases that match TRBD1. The DNA sequence is TGTGCCAGCAGCTTAGAAGGACAGGCGGTTTACAATGAGCAGTTCTTC. This sequence encodes CASSLEGQAVYNEQFF.